This TCR beta chain was captured in a study of blood T cell repertoires in COVID-19. With V trimmed by 0 bases and J by 6 bases, 5 bases remained unmatched. Germline CDR1 reads MNHEY; CDR2 reads SVGEGT. This CDR3 is built from 16 residues. Followed over time, Seattle patients had been enrolled while infection was active. Using immunoSEQ multiplex PCR, the repertoire was profiled, and TCRdb retains in-frame clones only, with some absent. Of about 180,000 clones detected, about 85% appear once; the ten largest clones hold around 7%. Sequencing input: peripheral blood. The chain couples TRBV6-2 or TRBV6-3 to TRBJ1-4; 9 nucleotides align to TRBD1. This clonotype originated in a man at least 80 years old with COVID-19, enrolled during active disease. The chain's CDR3 is CASSYSPGQGDEKLFF. In DNA form, the CDR3 reads TGTGCCAGCAGTTACTCCCCGGGACAGGGTGATGAAAAACTGTTTTTT.